This entry lists 8 T cell receptor beta chains sequenced from one sample in a study of Ad26.COV2.S vaccination and SARS-CoV-2 variants. TCRdb keeps only in-frame clones here, not all; method: immunoSEQ multiplex PCR. Found here are 300,000 to 450,000 clones, just over 90% of them singletons; the top ten hold around 4%. The sequencing here drew on peripheral blood, taken after recovery from COVID-19. The receptors derive from a human donor who had recovered from COVID-19.

The genes are TRBV2 and TRBJ2-5, with TRBD1 identical over 7 bases. The trim removed 6 bases at V and 1 base at J, leaving 8 bases unmatched. CDR1 and CDR2 from the germline V gene are SNHLY and FYNNEI. The CDR3 contains 15 residues. The CDR3 region has the DNA TGTGCCAGCAGCCTGACAGGGATGTCCCAAGAGACCCAGTACTTC. As protein: CASSLTGMSQETQYF.

This rearrangement joins TRBV15 to TRBJ2-3, with D uncertain. The CDR3 runs 13 residues. Germline V lookup: CDR1 LNHNV, CDR2 YYDKDF (reference sequence). V lost 0 bases and J 4 bases, leaving 5 bases between the germline ends. DNA for the CDR3: TGTGCCACCAGCAGAGATTTAGCAGATACGCAGTATTTT. Residues: CATSRDLADTQYF.

The V gene is TRBV29-1, the J gene TRBJ2-1; 13 bases align to TRBD2. The V gene end was trimmed by 7 bases and the J gene end by 6 bases; junction bases not matched to a gene: 6. Germline CDR1 is SQVTM and CDR2 is ANQGSEA. The CDR3 consists of 14 residues. The CDR3 DNA reads as TGCAGCGCCAGGGGACTAGCGGGGTTCAATGAGCAGTTCTTC. It codes for CSARGLAGFNEQFF.

This clone was found once. The chain links TRBV7-9 to TRBJ2-1; D possibly corresponds to TRBD1 (6 bases). V was cut by 5 bases and J by 4 bases, with 15 bases left in between. The germline V gene has CDR1 SEHNR and CDR2 FQNEAQ (reference sequence). The CDR3 length is 15 residues. The CDR3: CASSTYIDRYNEQFF. CDR3 coding DNA: TGTGCCAGCAGCACATACATAGACAGGTACAATGAGCAGTTCTTC. The whole variable domain, remainder taken from reference TRBV7-9 and TRBJ2-1, is DTGVSQNPRHKITKRGQNVTFRCDPISEHNRLYWYRQTLGQGPEFLTYFQNEAQLEKSRLLSDRFSAERPKGSFSTLEIQRTEQGDSAMYLCASSTYIDRYNEQFFGPGTRLTVL.

This chain uses TRBV6-5 with TRBJ1-1; D is possibly TRBD1 (5 bases). CDR3 length equals 12 residues. Trimming shortened V by 2 bases and J by 6 bases, and 7 bases separated the two germline ends. The germline gives CDR1 MNHEY, CDR2 SVGAGI. In DNA form, the CDR3 reads TGTGCCAGCAGTTACGGGGGAGCTGAAGCTTTCTTT. The encoded protein is CASSYGGAEAFF.

The rearrangement links TRBV5-1 to TRBJ2-5; 7 bases are a match to TRBD1. The CDR3 has 14 residues. The junction had 4 bases not matched to a gene; V was cut back by 3 bases and J by 2 bases. Germline V lookup: CDR1 SGHRS, CDR2 YFSETQ. CDR3 sequence reads: CASSWDSLQETQYF. DNA of the CDR3: TGCGCCAGCAGCTGGGACAGCCTACAAGAGACCCAGTACTTC.

In its sample, this clone was seen a few times. This chain connects TRBV15 to TRBJ1-6, with D possibly TRBD1 on 6 matching bases. V was pared by 1 base and J by 10 bases, with 14 bases between. In germline, CDR1 is LNHNV, CDR2 YYDKDF (reference sequence). The CDR3 spans 15 residues. CDR3 amino acids: CATSRVGGAGSPLHF. As DNA, the CDR3 is TGTGCCACCAGCAGAGTCGGGGGGGCAGGGTCACCCCTCCACTTT.

The chain uses TRBV9 and TRBJ2-7; TRBD2 is a possible D gene (5 bases). The CDR3 runs 14 residues. Trimming pared 5 bases from V and 0 bases from J, leaving 12 bases between. CDR1 is SGDLS, CDR2 YYNGEE, per germline. The DNA for the CDR3 is TGTGCCAGCAGTAAAGGAGCGGACTCCTACGAGCAGTACTTC. It is translated as CASSKGADSYEQYF.